This T cell receptor beta chain was profiled in a study of T cells in Graves' hyperthyroidism and ophthalmopathy. RNA transcripts yielded amplified TCR beta CDR3 regions. The HTBI set primed first-round TCR CDR3 RT-PCR. One entry per CDR3 protein results from TCRdb running MiXCR on the multiplex PCR reads. The sample gives about 570,000 distinct CDR3 sequences, just over 45% of which show up once; roughly 19% is in the top ten. Germline CDR1 is SEHNR and CDR2 is FQNEAQ (reference sequence). V was pared by 4 bases and J by 6 bases, with 4 bases of the junction left unmatched. This CDR3 comprises 13 residues.

The specimen sequenced was peripheral blood or thyroid tissue (not recorded which). The source of this sequence is an adult woman with Graves' disease, either hyperthyroidism or ophthalmopathy (not recorded which). The genes are TRBV7-9 and TRBJ2-7; 9 bases match TRBD1. CDR3 protein: CASSSWDRVEQYF. The CDR3 DNA reads TGTGCCAGCAGCTCTTGGGACAGGGTCGAGCAGTACTTC.